These 18 T cell receptor beta chains share one sample of origin, sequenced in a study of shared clonotypes between healthy human individuals. Generated by immunoSEQ multiplex PCR, the TCRdb table keeps only in-frame clones and is missing some. The sample records fewer than 1.6 million clones, 98% to 99% being singletons. Sequencing was done on a sample of naive CD4+ T cells sorted from blood. Regarding subset: CD45RA+ positively selected. The receptors here all came from a man aged 25-45 years in good health.

This sequence joins TRBV30 and TRBJ2-1; possible D gene TRBD2, 5 bases. In germline, CDR1 is GTSNPN, CDR2 SVGIG (reference sequence). This CDR3 comprises 12 residues. V lost 3 bases, J lost 9 bases, and 12 bases lay in between. The CDR3, as DNA: TGTGCCTGGAGCTTCCTAGGAGGTGAGCAGTTCTTC. It codes for CAWSFLGGEQFF.

The chain uses TRBV7-2 and TRBJ2-3; D remains unclear. This CDR3 has 14 amino acids. The germline CDR1 and CDR2 sequences are SGHTA and FQGNSA. Trimming cost V 6 bases and J 6 bases, with 16 bases left between them. The CDR3 region is CASSRRIRLDTQYF. The DNA of the CDR3 is TGTGCCAGCAGTCGACGGATCAGGTTGGATACGCAGTATTTT.

The V call is TRBV25-1, the J call TRBJ2-1, with 9 bases fitting TRBD1. Germline-derived CDR1 and CDR2 are MGHDK and SYGVNS. The CDR3 contains 14 residues. V shed 1 base, J shed 7 bases, and the junction held 2 bases outside the gene matches. The CDR3 spells CASSEWTGDNEQFF. Here the CDR3 DNA reads TGTGCCAGCAGTGAATGGACAGGGGATAATGAGCAGTTCTTC.

The genes are TRBV2 and TRBJ2-5; D is uncertain. This CDR3 is 15 amino acids long. Trimming shortened V by 1 base and J by 4 bases, and 13 bases separated the two germline ends. Germline loops: CDR1 SNHLY, CDR2 FYNNEI. The CDR3 spells CASSEGQSGVETQYF. CDR3 DNA: TGTGCCAGCAGTGAAGGACAAAGTGGAGTAGAGACCCAGTACTTC.

The rearrangement uses TRBV18 and TRBJ1-1, with a weak D call TRBD1 (5 bases). V was cut by 3 bases and J by 6 bases, with 23 bases left in between. Germline V gives CDR1 KGHSH, CDR2 LQKENI. CDR3 length: 17 residues. CDR3 nucleotide sequence: TGTGCCAGCTCACCGGGAACGGGGGTTAGGATAGGTGCTGAAGCTTTCTTT. Its protein product is CASSPGTGVRIGAEAFF. Full variable domain (missing parts from reference TRBV18 and TRBJ1-1): NAGVMQNPRHLVRRRGQEARLRCSPMKGHSHVYWYRQLPEEGLKFMVYLQKENIIDESGMPKERFSAEFPKEGPSILRIQQVVRGDSAAYFCASSPGTGVRIGAEAFFGQGTRLTVV.

J is TRBJ2-1 and V is TRBV11-3; a possible D gene is TRBD1 (6 bases). Germline-derived CDR1 and CDR2 are SGHNT and YENEEA. The CDR3 sequence is 13 residues long. Deletions cut 5 bases from V and 12 bases from J, with 17 bases between. In nucleotides, the CDR3 is TGTGCCAGCAGCCGGAGGACAGACAGCCGGCAGTTCTTC. Residues: CASSRRTDSRQFF.

This clone was counted a single time. This chain uses TRBV2 with TRBJ2-1; D is perhaps TRBD1 or TRBD2 (5 bases each). The CDR3 covers 14 residues. Trimming took off 11 bases at V and 7 bases at J, with 21 bases between the two ends. CDR1 is SNHLY, CDR2 FYNNEI, per germline. The CDR3 DNA reads TGTGCCCTCAGTACCAGGGAGCAAAGTAATGAGCAGTTCTTC. Amino acids: CALSTREQSNEQFF.

J is TRBJ2-2 and V is TRBV18, with D perhaps matching TRBD1 (5 bases). V dropped 0 bases and J dropped 4 bases, with 12 bases sitting between them. The CDR3 consists of 16 residues. Germline lookup yields CDR1 KGHSH and CDR2 LQKENI. DNA for the CDR3: TGTGCCAGCTCACCACCGGCTGTAGGGGCCACCGGGGAGCTGTTTTTT. Its protein product is CASSPPAVGATGELFF.

The gene calls are TRBV15 and TRBJ2-2, with D unclear. This CDR3 is built from 16 residues. Germline V gene data show CDR1 as LNHNV and CDR2 as YYDKDF (reference sequence). Trimming removed 1 base at V and 2 bases at J, with 11 bases between. The DNA of the CDR3 is TGTGCCACCAGCAGAGGAGGCAGAGAAAACACCGGGGAGCTGTTTTTT. Amino acids: CATSRGGRENTGELFF.

The chain carries TRBV11-3 and TRBJ2-3; D uncertain. Germline V CDR1 and CDR2: SGHNT, YENEEA. The V end was cut by 0 bases, the J end by 1 base, with 5 bases between. This CDR3 comprises 14 residues. DNA of the CDR3: TGTGCCAGCAGCTTAGATGTTGGCACAGATACGCAGTATTTT. Protein product: CASSLDVGTDTQYF.

Concerning this clone itself: The sample carries other DNA sequences with the same CDR3. The chain has TRBV5-1 and TRBJ2-1; D is unclear. V shed 0 bases and J shed 6 bases, with 7 bases lying between them. The V gene's germline CDR1 is SGHRS and CDR2 YFSETQ. This CDR3 region has 13 residues. The CDR3 DNA reads TGCGCCAGCAGCTTGGGGGCAGCCAATGAGCAGTTCTTC. This codes for CASSLGAANEQFF.

The count of this clone is one. J is TRBJ2-7 and V is TRBV5-4, with TRBD2 identical over 13 bases. Germline CDR1 reads SGHNT; CDR2 reads YYREEE (reference sequence). V shed 4 bases and J 3 bases; nucleotides not matched to a gene: 4. The CDR3 loop spans 15 amino acids. The DNA of the CDR3 is TGTGCCAGCAGCCCACTAGCGGGAGGGGACTACGAGCAGTACTTC. Translated: CASSPLAGGDYEQYF.

The chain couples TRBV2 to TRBJ2-2; tentatively, D is TRBD1 (5 bases). Per the germline V gene, CDR1 is SNHLY and CDR2 is FYNNEI. The CDR3 is made up of 15 amino acids. V was cut by 6 bases and J by 0 bases, with 11 bases left in between. In DNA, the CDR3 is TGTGCCAGCAGGCCCAGGGCTGCGAACACCGGGGAGCTGTTTTTT. Protein product: CASRPRAANTGELFF.

The chain uses TRBV27 and TRBJ1-1; 7 bases match TRBD1. J lost 8 bases, V lost 3 bases, and 6 bases had no gene match. Germline assignment: CDR1 MNHEY and CDR2 SMNVEV (reference sequence). This CDR3 has 13 residues. The CDR3 spells CASSLRGGGEAFF. CDR3 sequence (DNA): TGTGCCAGCAGTTTGAGAGGGGGCGGGGAAGCTTTCTTT.

The chain recombines TRBV6-6 with TRBJ2-3; possible D gene TRBD2, 5 bases. Germline V gene data show CDR1 as MNHNY and CDR2 as SVGAGI (reference sequence). The CDR3 totals 14 residues. V lost 7 bases and J 0 bases, leaving 11 bases between the germline ends. CDR3: CASMVATSTDTQYF. CDR3 coding DNA: TGTGCCAGCATGGTAGCGACAAGCACAGATACGCAGTATTTT.

Concerning this clone: Other DNA sequences in the same sample also yield this CDR3. This rearrangement joins TRBV18 to TRBJ2-3; 9 nucleotides line up with TRBD2. V was pared by 6 bases and J by 1 base, with 2 bases of the junction left unmatched. Germline V CDR1 and CDR2: KGHSH, LQKENI. The CDR3 has 14 residues. Here the CDR3 reads CASSWTSGTDTQYF. CDR3 DNA sequence: TGTGCCAGCTCCTGGACTAGCGGCACAGATACGCAGTATTTT.

On this clone: The sample holds other DNA sequences that translate to the same CDR3. J is TRBJ2-3 and V is TRBV9; D is unresolved. The length of the CDR3 is 13 residues. The germline V gene has CDR1 SGDLS and CDR2 YYNGEE. V lost 2 bases and J lost 0, with 4 bases in between. CDR3 loop: CASSVTSTDTQYF. CDR3 in DNA: TGTGCCAGCAGCGTGACTAGCACAGATACGCAGTATTTT. The variable domain in full, with the rest retrieved from reference TRBV9 and TRBJ2-3, is DSGVTQTPKHLITATGQRVTLRCSPRSGDLSVYWYQQSLDQGLQFLIQYYNGEERAKGNILERFSAQQFPDLHSELNLSSLELGDSALYFCASSVTSTDTQYFGPGTRLTVL.

The CDR3 coding sequence is TGTGCCAGCAGTTTAGGAGAATACGAGCAGTACTTC. This codes for CASSLGEYEQYF. The rearrangement joins TRBV28 to TRBJ2-7; D gene ambiguous. CDR3 length equals 12 residues. CDR1 is MDHEN, CDR2 SYDVKM, per germline. Trimming shortened V by 2 bases and J by 4 bases, and 6 bases separated the two germline ends.